This T cell receptor (beta chain) was sequenced for a study of beta chain features in type 1 diabetes. As for this clone: Its target is unknown.

The V and J ends lost 1 base and 7 bases respectively, with 13 bases between them. The CDR3 covers 14 residues. Germline CDR1 SGHTA, CDR2 FQGNSA. The study reverse transcribed the entire isolated RNA, so it sequenced expressed TCRB transcripts. Profiling relied on immunoSEQ multiplex PCR, and the TCRdb table lists in-frame clones only, not all of them. The data contain around 600,000 clones, 9.5% to 15% of them singletons. Notes on the study in general: Type 1 diabetes patients had TCRB CDR3s that were shorter (moderately but significantly so) in all four CD4+ subsets.

V gene TRBV7-2 combines with J gene TRBJ1-1; tentative D call: TRBD1 (5 bases). What was sequenced was naive CD4+ T cells from blood. This receptor was identified in a man aged 25 to 45 with type 1 diabetes. CDR3 bases: TGTGCCAGCAGCTTAGGGCAGGGAATCATTGAAGCTTTCTTT. Protein sequence: CASSLGQGIIEAFF. The full variable domain, rest sourced from reference TRBV7-2 and TRBJ1-1, is GAGVSQSPSNKVTEKGKDVELRCDPISGHTALYWYRQSLGQGLEFLIYFQGNSAPDKSGLPSDRFSAERTGGSVSTLTIQRTQQEDSAVYLCASSLGQGIIEAFFGQGTRLTVV.